The next 21 T cell receptor beta chains were all read from a single sample in a study of PD-1 blockade in mismatch repair-deficient tumors. Produced via immunoSEQ multiplex PCR; TCRdb's table is partial and in-frame only. In the table there are 35,000 to 40,000 clones, about four fifths of which are singletons. Sequencing used peripheral blood, obtained 4 weeks after starting pembrolizumab. These TCRs come from an adult with mismatch repair-deficient cancer.

V is TRBV5-1 and J is TRBJ2-7, with 7 positions matching TRBD1. Germline CDR1 is SGHRS and CDR2 is YFSETQ. The CDR3 has 16 amino acids. The V and J ends lost 1 base and 3 bases, in that order; junction bases with no gene match: 10. This CDR3 is CASSLSSQGWDYEQYF. The CDR3 nucleotides are TGCGCCAGCAGCTTGAGCTCACAGGGGTGGGACTACGAGCAGTACTTC.

The chain joins TRBV5-1 to TRBJ1-1; the D gene is possibly TRBD1 (5 bases). The CDR3 loop spans 13 amino acids. Trimming took 3 bases from V and 3 from J, leaving 9 bases between them. CDR1 and CDR2 from the germline V gene are SGHRS and YFSETQ. The CDR3 sequence is CASSYRGDTEAFF. Here the CDR3 DNA reads TGCGCCAGCAGCTACCGGGGGGACACTGAAGCTTTCTTT.

The chain uses TRBV7-9 and TRBJ2-2, with no clear D. This CDR3 spans 16 amino acids. Trimming removed 5 bases from V and 0 bases from J, with 13 bases in between. CDR1 is SEHNR, CDR2 FQNEAQ, per germline (reference sequence). CDR3 sequence (DNA): TGTGCCAGCAGCCCCTACCAAAACGCGAACACCGGGGAGCTGTTTTTT. This sequence encodes CASSPYQNANTGELFF.

This clone was observed a handful of times. The CDR3 here is CASSGQGYQPQHF. The CDR3 nucleotides are TGTGCCAGCAGTGGACAGGGGTATCAGCCCCAGCATTTT. The rearrangement links TRBV25-1 to TRBJ1-5; TRBD1 matches at 8 bases. The CDR3 extends over 13 amino acids. Looked up from germline, CDR1 is MGHDK and CDR2 is SYGVNS. V was pared by 4 bases and J by 5 bases, with 1 base of the junction left unmatched.

V is TRBV11-2 and J is TRBJ1-1, with D unclear. This CDR3 spans 15 amino acids. V lost 4 bases and J lost 1, with 13 bases in between. CDR1 is SGHAT and CDR2 is FQNNGV in the germline V gene. Written as DNA, the CDR3 is TGTGCCAGCAGCTCCCCGACGCGGCCGAACACTGAAGCTTTCTTT. Translated, it gives CASSSPTRPNTEAFF. Full variable domain (outside the CDR3, taken from reference TRBV11-2 and TRBJ1-1): EAGVAQSPRYKIIEKRQSVAFWCNPISGHATLYWYQQILGQGPKLLIQFQNNGVVDDSQLPKDRFSAERLKGVDSTLKIQPAKLEDSAVYLCASSSPTRPNTEAFFGQGTRLTVV.

This chain links TRBV11-2 with TRBJ2-4; the D gene is possibly TRBD1 (6 bases). This CDR3 contains 18 residues. V was shortened by 5 bases and J by 2 bases, with 22 bases between the two germline ends. Germline CDR1 and CDR2: SGHAT and FQNNGV. DNA of the CDR3: TGTGCCAGCAGCCCCCCTCTTTGGCAGGGGCCCACCAAAAACATTCAGTACTTC. Translating gives CASSPPLWQGPTKNIQYF.

This clone was picked up a small number of times. The chain uses TRBV7-3 and TRBJ2-7, with D tentatively TRBD1 (6 bases). The ends were cut back, 0 bases at V and 6 bases at J, with 12 bases in the middle. The length of the CDR3 is 14 residues. The germline gives CDR1 SGHTA, CDR2 FQGTGA. CDR3 coding DNA: TGTGCCAGCAGCTTAACTGGGCCGGACAGCGAGCAGTACTTC. Its protein product is CASSLTGPDSEQYF. Variable domain in full (rest from reference TRBV7-3 and TRBJ2-7): GAGVSQTPSNKVTEKGKYVELRCDPISGHTALYWYRQSLGQGPEFLIYFQGTGAADDSGLPNDRFFAVRPEGSVSTLKIQRTERGDSAVYLCASSLTGPDSEQYFGPGTRLTVT.

The V and J genes are TRBV5-1 and TRBJ1-2; no definite D call. V was trimmed by 0 bases and J by 4 bases, leaving 4 bases between them. There are 12 residues in the CDR3. The germline CDR1 and CDR2 sequences are SGHRS and YFSETQ. The CDR3 bases are TGCGCCAGCAGCTTGGGGGGCTATGGCTACACCTTC. It yields the protein CASSLGGYGYTF. Using reference TRBV5-1 and TRBJ1-2 for the parts outside the CDR3, the full variable domain is KAGVTQTPRYLIKTRGQQVTLSCSPISGHRSVSWYQQTPGQGLQFLFEYFSETQRNKGNFPGRFSGRQFSNSRSEMNVSTLELGDSALYLCASSLGGYGYTFGSGTRLTVV.

This rearrangement joins TRBV4-1 to TRBJ1-2; D gene unclear. CDR1 is MGHRA, CDR2 YSYEKL, per germline. Trimming took off 3 bases at V and 5 bases at J, with 16 bases between the two ends. The CDR3 is 15 residues long. CDR3 in DNA: TGCGCCAGCAGCCAGGTTTTGTCGGACGAATATGGCTACACCTTC. Translated: CASSQVLSDEYGYTF.

On this clone: One junction end does not reproduce the germline sequence, and a read error may be involved. The chain joins TRBV5-6 to TRBJ1-5; possible D gene TRBD1, 5 bases. Germline CDR1 SGHDT, CDR2 YYEEEE. The CDR3 runs 15 residues. Here the CDR3 reads CASSFGITGKQPQHF. The CDR3 DNA is TGTGCCAGCAGCTTTGGAATTACAGGCAAACAGCCCCAGCATTTT. Full variable domain (rest looked up from reference TRBV5-6 and TRBJ1-5): DAGVTQSPTHLIKTRGQQVTLRCSPKSGHDTVSWYQQALGQGPQFIFQYYEEEERQRGNFPDRFSGHQFPNYSSELNVNALLLGDSALYLCASSFGITGKQPQHFGDGTRLSIL.

The chain is built from TRBV5-6 and TRBJ2-3; 8 bases match TRBD2. V was pared by 2 bases and J by 0 bases, with 5 bases of the junction left unmatched. The CDR3 loop spans 16 amino acids. Germline V gene data show CDR1 as SGHDT and CDR2 as YYEEEE. This chain's CDR3 is CASSFPSGSSTDTQYF. CDR3 bases: TGTGCCAGCAGCTTTCCTAGCGGGTCCAGCACAGATACGCAGTATTTT.

The chain uses TRBV7-2 and TRBJ2-7; a weak D match, TRBD1 (5 bases). The V gene lost 5 bases and the J gene lost 3 bases, with 11 bases spanning the gap. CDR3 length equals 13 residues. CDR1 and CDR2 from the germline V gene are SGHTA and FQGNSA. CDR3 bases: TGTGCCAGCAGCAGGGGTTTTAGCTACGAGCAGTACTTC. It specifies CASSRGFSYEQYF.

The J gene is TRBJ2-7, the V gene TRBV20-1; no clear D gene. The CDR3 loop spans 11 amino acids. V lost 3 bases and J lost 4, with 7 bases in between. CDR1 and CDR2 from the germline V gene are DFQATT and SNEGSKA (reference sequence). The CDR3 protein is CSASPSYEQYF. DNA of the CDR3: TGCAGTGCTAGTCCTAGTTACGAGCAGTACTTC.

The sample holds a few counts of this clone. The chain's CDR3 is CSVQGADTEAFF. In DNA, the CDR3 is TGCAGCGTTCAGGGGGCGGACACTGAAGCTTTCTTT. The V call is TRBV29-1, the J call TRBJ1-1; TRBD1 matches 8 bases. The CDR3 is 12 residues long. V was clipped by 5 bases and J by 3 bases; unmatched bases: 2. CDR1 SQVTM and CDR2 ANQGSEA come from the germline V gene.

This clone was seen only a few times. The V call is TRBV6-1, the J call TRBJ2-2; the D gene is possibly TRBD2 (5 bases). V lost 1 base, J lost 5 bases, and 11 bases lay in between. CDR1 and CDR2 from the germline V gene are MNHNS and SASEGT. This CDR3 has 15 amino acids. As DNA, the CDR3 is TGTGCCAGCAGTGAAGGCGGTAGCGAAACCGGGGAGCTGTTTTTT. It encodes CASSEGGSETGELFF.

The chain couples TRBV6-5 to TRBJ1-4; D unresolved. The germline gives CDR1 MNHEY, CDR2 SVGAGI. The CDR3 contains 13 residues. V was clipped by 2 bases and J by 6 bases, with 7 bases between them. CDR3 nucleotides: TGTGCCAGCAGTTACAGGGTCTATGAAAAACTGTTTTTT. Translating gives CASSYRVYEKLFF.

The sample holds a few counts of this clone. The V call is TRBV6-1, the J call TRBJ2-1, with a tentative D call TRBD2 (6 bases). The CDR3 spans 15 residues. Trimming took off 1 base at V and 0 bases at J, with 7 bases between the two ends. Germline CDR1 reads MNHNS; CDR2 reads SASEGT. The CDR3 spells CASSEEAGSYNEQFF. Here the CDR3 DNA reads TGTGCCAGCAGTGAAGAAGCGGGCTCCTACAATGAGCAGTTCTTC.

This clone has a handful of counts. The CDR3 DNA follows: TGTGCCAGTAGCCGGGGACACCCAGATACGCAGTATTTT. It codes for CASSRGHPDTQYF. The chain joins TRBV19 to TRBJ2-3, with a possible D match to TRBD1 (6 bases). The CDR3 has 13 residues. V was cut by 6 bases and J by 4 bases, with 11 bases left in between. Germline CDR1 LNHDA, CDR2 SQIVND (reference sequence).

This clone appeared once. This chain uses TRBV4-1 with TRBJ2-3, with D possibly matching TRBD2 (6 bases). V was trimmed by 2 bases and J by 0 bases, leaving 15 bases between them. The CDR3 runs to 17 residues. Looked up from germline, CDR1 is MGHRA and CDR2 is YSYEKL. CDR3 in amino acids: CASSQLTRRASTDTQYF. CDR3 sequence (DNA): TGCGCCAGCAGCCAACTTACTCGGAGGGCCAGCACAGATACGCAGTATTTT.

This CDR3 is CASSLSGSAYNEQFF. CDR3 DNA sequence: TGTGCCAGTAGTCTAAGCGGGAGCGCCTACAATGAGCAGTTCTTC. The chain employs TRBV19 and TRBJ2-1; 8 bases are shared with TRBD2. The trim removed 5 bases at V and 2 bases at J, leaving 5 bases unmatched. This CDR3 region has 15 residues. Germline V gene sequence: CDR1 LNHDA, CDR2 SQIVND (reference sequence).

This chain connects TRBV9 to TRBJ1-2, with TRBD1 as a possible D gene (5 bases). The ends were cut back, 1 base at V and 8 bases at J, with 9 bases in the middle. The germline V gene has CDR1 SGDLS and CDR2 YYNGEE. The CDR3 has 12 amino acids. The CDR3 loop reads CASSVWGSGYTF. CDR3 bases: TGTGCCAGCAGCGTATGGGGGTCCGGCTACACCTTC.